The sequence of this T cell receptor (beta chain) was determined in a study of patients and donors after allogeneic stem cell transplantation. The CDR3 runs to 17 residues. With V trimmed by 5 bases and J by 5 bases, 17 bases remained unmatched. Germline V lookup: CDR1 MNHEY, CDR2 SMNVEV (reference sequence). This clonotype was seen at least ten times. Using its own MiXCR run on the RT-PCR reads, TCRdb lists one record per CDR3 protein. The data show approximately 20,000 distinct CDR3 sequences, 4.9% seen once. The chain combines TRBV27 with TRBJ2-5; 7 bases are shared with TRBD2. The sequenced sample was blood, either unsorted or a sorted T cell fraction (not recorded which). This TCR was recovered from a human donor who was either an allogeneic HSCT recipient or a stem cell or donor lymphocyte infusion donor (not recorded which). It is not recorded whose cells these are; they may come from a transplant donor. The CDR3 DNA reads TGTGCCAGCAGTGGGCTAGCGGAACCGGTGGGTCGGGAGACCCAGTACTTC. It yields the protein CASSGLAEPVGRETQYF.